The T cell receptor (beta chain) under discussion was sequenced for a study of regulatory T cells in long-lasting Graves disease. Time point described: newly diagnosed GD, antithyroid drugs for less than 3 months. Researchers made the TCR library from RNA that was extracted from PBMCs. In this sample, this clonotype turned up many times. Its matching antigen is unknown. Investigators prepared the TCR beta libraries by applying iRepertoire HTBI primers and Arm-PCR of CDR3 regions. TCRdb redid the calling of the multiplex PCR reads with MiXCR, one entry per CDR3 protein. In the table there are hundreds of thousands of distinct CDR3 sequences, around 17% of which are singletons. The junction had 6 bases not matched to a gene; V was cut back by 4 bases and J by 3 bases. Germline CDR1 and CDR2: SGHRS and YFSETQ. The length of the CDR3 is 15 residues. Broader study findings: Those with persistent Graves' had less TCR diversity than newly diagnosed patients.

This same sample was also part of a study on T cells in Graves' hyperthyroidism and ophthalmopathy.

Material: peripheral blood mononuclear cells (PBMCs), obtained at new diagnosis, from a patient treated with antithyroid drugs. V and J are TRBV5-1 and TRBJ1-1; TRBD1 aligns across 10 bases. The clonotype comes from a woman aged 25 to 39 with Graves disease. The CDR3 sequence: CASSSRTGGYTEAFF. The DNA of the CDR3 is TGCGCCAGCAGCAGCCGGACAGGGGGGTACACTGAAGCTTTCTTT.